The T cell receptor beta chain described here comes from a study of control samples from healthy donors and cancer patients (dated by TCRdb to 2018 to 2020). Library preparation used the immunoSEQ multiplex PCR assay. The table was pulled from immuneACCESS by TCRdb, which kept in-frame rearrangements only. Such tables lose some clones; where checked, under half of the loss comes from unresolved V genes, and the rest has no known cause. This sample has some 160,000 clones in its table, and 94% of those were observed once. The top ten constitute over 6.5% of the sample. Turning to this clone: Which antigen it targets is not known. There are no base qualities to consult, and no much larger clone falls within one base.

From a lookup of the germline V gene (reference sequence), CDR1 and CDR2 are LNHDA and SQIVND. From cysteine to phenylalanine, the CDR3 is 13 amino acids long. The kept DNA is CDR3 alone, 39 bases in frame from the first base. In this chain, TRBV19 is recombined with TRBJ1-2, with no confidently assigned D gene. Sequenced material: blood. This TCR was recovered from a middle-aged woman in good health. The nucleotides read TGTGCTTCAGAAAGGACGGCTAACTATGGCTACACCTTC. It codes for CASERTANYGYTF.